These 25 T cell receptor beta chains originate from one sample sequenced in a study of regulatory T cells in long-lasting Graves disease. With iRepertoire HTBI primers and Arm-PCR of CDR3 regions, TCR beta libraries were built. TCRdb analysed the multiplex PCR reads with MiXCR anew, one entry per CDR3 protein. The repertoire holds around 430,000 distinct CDR3 sequences, with under 25% as singletons. Described time point: persistent/refractory GD, antithyroid drugs over 5 years with positive TRAb. Making the TCR library involved RNA that had been extracted from PBMCs. The sequencing here drew on peripheral blood mononuclear cells (PBMCs), taken when the disease was refractory, from a patient treated with antithyroid drugs. All receptors come from a female donor with Graves disease.

This clonotype appeared many times. The J gene is TRBJ2-7, the V gene TRBV7-2, with TRBD1 as a possible D gene (6 bases). The V gene lost 4 bases and the J gene lost 1 base, with 17 bases spanning the gap. This CDR3 is 16 amino acids long. The germline V gene has CDR1 SGHTA and CDR2 FQGNSA. CDR3 residues: CASSSHFQDRSYEQYF. In DNA, the CDR3 is TGTGCCAGCAGCTCCCACTTCCAGGACAGATCCTACGAGCAGTACTTC. Together with reference TRBV7-2 and TRBJ2-7, the CDR3 gives the full variable domain: GAGVSQSPSNKVTEKGKDVELRCDPISGHTALYWYRQSLGQGLEFLIYFQGNSAPDKSGLPSDRFSAERTGGSVSTLTIQRTQQEDSAVYLCASSSHFQDRSYEQYFGPGTRLTVT.

This chain joins TRBV19 and TRBJ2-7; D is tentatively TRBD1 or TRBD2 (5 bases each). This CDR3 comprises 15 residues. V was trimmed by 0 bases and J by 0 bases, leaving 9 bases between them. CDR1 and CDR2 from the germline V gene are LNHDA and SQIVND (reference sequence). The CDR3: CASSIDPGSSYEQYF. The CDR3 DNA sequence: TGTGCCAGTAGTATAGATCCAGGGAGCTCCTACGAGCAGTACTTC. The full variable domain, rest sourced from reference TRBV19 and TRBJ2-7, is DGGITQSPKYLFRKEGQNVTLSCEQNLNHDAMYWYRQDPGQGLRLIYYSQIVNDFQKGDIAEGYSVSREKKESFPLTVTSAQKNPTAFYLCASSIDPGSSYEQYFGPGTRLTVT.

The V gene is TRBV5-5, the J gene TRBJ2-7, with unresolved D. Trimming cost V 0 bases and J 0 bases, with 7 bases left between them. Germline CDR1 SGHKS, CDR2 YYEKEE (reference sequence). The CDR3 consists of 14 residues. CDR3 nucleotide sequence: TGTGCCAGCAGCTTGGCGGTACACTCCTACGAGCAGTACTTC. The encoded protein is CASSLAVHSYEQYF.

This clonotype was seen ten or more times. The chain combines TRBV28 with TRBJ1-5; 7 positions agree with TRBD1. From germline, CDR1 is MDHEN and CDR2 SYDVKM. V trimming: 4 bases; J trimming: 5 bases; junction bases outside the gene matches: 14. The CDR3 spans 17 residues. CDR3 sequence reads: CASSSNPKSTGDQPQHF. Written as DNA, the CDR3 is TGTGCCAGCAGTTCCAATCCCAAAAGTACAGGGGATCAGCCCCAGCATTTT.

This chain joins TRBV28 and TRBJ1-1, with TRBD1 identical over 11 bases. The CDR3 covers 17 residues. The V segment lost 6 bases and the J segment 5 bases; nucleotides outside the gene matches: 14. Germline V gene data show CDR1 as MDHEN and CDR2 as SYDVKM. CDR3 amino acids: CASSQVWDRGGGTEAFF. Here the CDR3 DNA reads TGTGCCAGCAGCCAAGTGTGGGACAGGGGGGGGGGGACTGAAGCTTTCTTT.

This clonotype was seen repeatedly, ten times or more. The rearrangement joins TRBV2 to TRBJ2-6; tentatively, D is TRBD2 (7 bases). Germline V gene lookup returns CDR1 SNHLY and CDR2 FYNNEI. The CDR3 length is 17 residues. Trimming stripped 6 bases from V and 4 bases from J, with 19 bases between. CDR3 in DNA: TGTGCCAGCAGCCAGGGAGGGGGTCTATCGGGGGCCAACGTCCTGACTTTC. Protein: CASSQGGGLSGANVLTF.

This clonotype was detected only a few times. The chain links TRBV7-2 to TRBJ2-1; D is ambiguous. The CDR3 has 14 residues. Germline CDR1 and CDR2: SGHTA and FQGNSA. Trimming took 5 bases from V and 6 from J, leaving 14 bases between them. For the CDR3, the DNA is TGTGCCAGCAGCCCGACACAGATAGGCAATGAGCAGTTCTTC. This gives the protein CASSPTQIGNEQFF.

The chain uses TRBV19 and TRBJ1-2, with 8 bases aligning to TRBD1. This CDR3 is built from 14 residues. The germline CDR1 and CDR2 sequences are LNHDA and SQIVND (reference sequence). J was trimmed by 2 bases and V by 7 bases; bases with no gene match: 6. The CDR3 spells CASMSTGVNYGYTF. CDR3 bases: TGTGCCAGTATGTCGACAGGGGTGAACTATGGCTACACCTTC.

The chain joins TRBV5-6 to TRBJ1-5, with TRBD1 as a possible D gene (6 bases). The CDR3 spans 17 residues. Germline V gene sequence: CDR1 SGHDT, CDR2 YYEEEE. Deletions cut 5 bases from V and 2 bases from J, with 20 bases between. CDR3 DNA: TGTGCCAGCAGGGGGGTGGCGGGGGCCGGGGGCAATCAGCCCCAGCATTTT. It is translated as CASRGVAGAGGNQPQHF.

The CDR3 protein is CATSDLRTGGSYGYTF. DNA of the CDR3: TGTGCCACCAGTGATCTACGGACAGGGGGCTCTTATGGCTACACCTTC. V gene TRBV24-1 combines with J gene TRBJ1-2; 11 bases fit TRBD1. Per the germline V gene, CDR1 is KGHDR and CDR2 is SFDVKD. This CDR3 is built from 16 residues. The V segment lost 3 bases and the J segment 5 bases; nucleotides outside the gene matches: 7.

In its sample, this clonotype was seen many times. CDR3 region: CASSVGIQGRQETQYF. As DNA, the CDR3 is TGTGCCAGCAGCGTCGGGATACAGGGCCGGCAAGAGACCCAGTACTTC. J is TRBJ2-5 and V is TRBV7-2; TRBD1 might be the D (6 bases). The germline CDR1 and CDR2 sequences are SGHTA and FQGNSA. V was trimmed by 5 bases and J by 2 bases, leaving 18 bases between them. The CDR3 is made up of 16 amino acids.

This clonotype showed up just a few times. The V gene is TRBV5-1, the J gene TRBJ1-2; D gene unclear. The CDR3 totals 13 residues. The germline CDR1 and CDR2 sequences are SGHRS and YFSETQ. Trimming cost V 1 base and J 4 bases, with 8 bases left between them. CDR3 sequence reads: CASSLSVRYGYTF. The DNA for the CDR3 is TGCGCCAGCAGCTTGTCGGTTCGCTATGGCTACACCTTC.

This clonotype has ten or more counts. V and J are TRBV2 and TRBJ1-1, with D maybe TRBD1 (5 bases). This CDR3 is 14 amino acids long. The germline V gene encodes CDR1 SNHLY and CDR2 FYNNEI. The germline V and J ends were trimmed by 5 bases and 1 base, with 11 bases remaining between them. The DNA for the CDR3 is TGTGCCAGCAGTTCGACAGTTTCGAACACTGAAGCTTTCTTT. It is translated as CASSSTVSNTEAFF.

This clonotype came up a few times. This chain links TRBV6-1 with TRBJ1-1, with D possibly being TRBD1 (5 bases). The V end was cut by 10 bases, the J end by 1 base, with 22 bases between. This CDR3 region has 16 residues. From germline, CDR1 is MNHNS and CDR2 SASEGT. The CDR3 DNA reads as TGTGCCATCCGCTTATCAGGGATGAGGGGGAACACTGAAGCTTTCTTT. This translates into CAIRLSGMRGNTEAFF.

This clonotype was counted ten times or more. V is TRBV12-3 or TRBV12-4 and J is TRBJ1-1; D might be TRBD1 (5 bases). V was trimmed by 5 bases and J by 5 bases, leaving 15 bases between them. The CDR3 totals 14 residues. The CDR3 loop reads CASSQYQGGTEAFF. The CDR3, as DNA: TGTGCCAGCAGTCAGTACCAGGGTGGTACTGAAGCTTTCTTT.

The chain links TRBV9 to TRBJ2-2; no reliable D call. The germline V gene encodes CDR1 SGDLS and CDR2 YYNGEE. The CDR3 sequence is 13 residues long. V lost 1 base to trimming and J lost 5 bases, with 6 bases between them. CDR3 amino acids: CASSVKATGELFF. In DNA form, the CDR3 reads TGTGCCAGCAGCGTAAAGGCAACCGGGGAGCTGTTTTTT. The full variable domain, rest sourced from reference TRBV9 and TRBJ2-2, is DSGVTQTPKHLITATGQRVTLRCSPRSGDLSVYWYQQSLDQGLQFLIQYYNGEERAKGNILERFSAQQFPDLHSELNLSSLELGDSALYFCASSVKATGELFFGEGSRLTVL.

The chain is built from TRBV5-1 and TRBJ2-2; a possible D gene is TRBD2 (6 bases). The V and J ends lost 5 bases and 4 bases respectively, with 18 bases between them. CDR3 length: 16 amino acids. CDR1 and CDR2 (germline): SGHRS, YFSETQ. The CDR3 here is CASRVVYGGSTGELFF. The CDR3, as DNA: TGCGCCAGCAGAGTGGTTTATGGGGGGTCCACCGGGGAGCTGTTTTTT.

This clonotype was counted ten times or more. The chain couples TRBV7-2 to TRBJ2-7; 8 bases fit TRBD2. V lost 1 base to trimming and J lost 3 bases; unmatched junction nucleotides: 8. Germline V gives CDR1 SGHTA, CDR2 FQGNSA. CDR3 length equals 16 residues. CDR3 in amino acids: CASSLGAGVAIYEQYF. CDR3 in DNA: TGTGCCAGCAGCTTAGGAGCGGGGGTTGCTATCTACGAGCAGTACTTC.

This clonotype was detected a few times. The chain is built from TRBV10-3 and TRBJ1-3, with 10 bases identical to TRBD1. CDR1 and CDR2 (germline): ENHRY, SYGVKD. This CDR3 comprises 15 residues. The J segment lost 4 bases and the V segment lost 10 bases, leaving 10 bases of the junction unmatched. The CDR3 DNA follows: TGTGCCAGCCAGCCGGGACAGGGGCCGGGAAACACCATATATTTT. It translates to CASQPGQGPGNTIYF.

This clonotype was recorded many times. This sequence joins TRBV6-5 and TRBJ1-3; no reliable D call. Germline CDR1 MNHEY, CDR2 SVGAGI. With 0 bases removed from V and 3 bases from J, the gap between germline ends came to 9 bases. The CDR3 is 15 residues long. The CDR3 region has the DNA TGTGCCAGCAGTTACTCGACATCGGGTGGAAACACCATATATTTT. Translated: CASSYSTSGGNTIYF.

The CDR3 region is CASRKENTEAFF. CDR3 nucleotide sequence: TGTGCCAGTAGAAAGGAGAACACTGAAGCTTTCTTT. The chain uses TRBV19 and TRBJ1-1; D remains ambiguous. The germline V and J ends were trimmed by 6 bases and 1 base, with 6 bases remaining between them. This CDR3 is 12 amino acids long. Germline V gives CDR1 LNHDA, CDR2 SQIVND (reference sequence).

This clonotype was seen ten or more times. The V call is TRBV12-3 or TRBV12-4, the J call TRBJ2-2; D not certain. The CDR3 totals 11 residues. The ends were cut back, 3 bases at V and 6 bases at J, with 2 bases in the middle. For the CDR3, the DNA is TGTGCCAGCAGTTTCCCCGGGGAGCTGTTTTTT. It is translated as CASSFPGELFF.

This clonotype came up a few times. The chain recombines TRBV25-1 with TRBJ2-2, with a weak D call TRBD1 (5 bases). V was cut by 0 bases and J by 1 base, with 9 bases left in between. Germline CDR1 reads MGHDK; CDR2 reads SYGVNS. CDR3 size: 16 residues. The CDR3 DNA reads TGTGCCAGCAGTGAATATGGGGCGGTGAACACCGGGGAGCTGTTTTTT. Protein product: CASSEYGAVNTGELFF.

The rearrangement links TRBV20-1 to TRBJ1-2; maybe TRBD1 (5 bases). The CDR3 contains 12 residues. CDR1 DFQATT and CDR2 SNEGSKA come from the germline V gene (reference sequence). Between the trimmed V and J ends, which lost 8 bases and 3 bases, there was a span of 13 bases. The CDR3 DNA follows: TGCAGTTCTCAGGGAGCCGACTATGGCTACACCTTC. This sequence encodes CSSQGADYGYTF.

This clonotype was seen only a few times. A much larger clonotype is one base distant, so this may be a read error. The rearrangement joins TRBV12-3 or TRBV12-4 to TRBJ1-1, with a possible D match to TRBD1 (6 bases). The CDR3 is 12 amino acids. CDR3 region: CANRRGNIEAFF. CDR3 nucleotide sequence: TGTGCCAACCGAAGGGGGAACATTGAAGCTTTCTTT.